This T cell receptor (beta chain) was retrieved from a study of lymphopenia after photon versus proton radiotherapy. This clone occurred a few times. Libraries were prepared by immunoSEQ multiplex PCR; TCRdb keeps only in-frame clonotypes and omits some of them. The sample consists of 10,000 to 15,000 clones, more than 80% of them appearing once. The CDR3 spans 13 residues. Per germline, CDR1 SGHRS and CDR2 YFSETQ. V shed 0 bases and J shed 10 bases, with 11 bases lying between them. The chain joins TRBV5-1 to TRBJ2-1, with TRBD2 as a possible D gene (6 bases). This specimen consisted of peripheral blood, obtained from a patient treated with proton-based radiotherapy. The receptor was derived from a man in his 60s with pancreatic cancer. The CDR3: CASSLAGATEQFF. The CDR3 DNA reads TGCGCCAGCAGCTTGGCGGGAGCTACGGAGCAGTTCTTC.